The 14 T cell receptor beta chains reported below all come from one sample, sequenced in a study of blood T cell repertoires in COVID-19. Measured with immunoSEQ multiplex PCR; TCRdb has only the in-frame clones, and not every one. The data contain some 200,000 clones, roughly 80% of them singletons. Sequencing was done on a sample of peripheral blood. All receptors derive from a man in his fifties or sixties with COVID-19, enrolled during active disease.

The chain combines TRBV5-1 with TRBJ1-5, with D maybe TRBD1 (6 bases). V lost 0 bases and J lost 5, with 9 bases in between. CDR1 is SGHRS and CDR2 is YFSETQ in the germline V gene. This CDR3 region has 14 residues. CDR3 in amino acids: CASSLVPGDQPQHF. CDR3 nucleotide sequence: TGCGCCAGCAGCTTGGTCCCAGGGGATCAGCCCCAGCATTTT.

This clone was seen a handful of times. The chain is built from TRBV4-2 and TRBJ1-2, with a tentative D call TRBD1 (6 bases). Germline CDR1 LGHNA, CDR2 YNFKEQ. The V and J ends lost 0 bases and 3 bases respectively, with 14 bases between them. This CDR3 contains 16 residues. The CDR3 loop reads CASSQDSGGPYYGYTF. In DNA, the CDR3 is TGTGCCAGCAGCCAAGATTCGGGGGGCCCCTACTATGGCTACACCTTC.

The chain links TRBV20-1 to TRBJ2-5; 12 nucleotides line up with TRBD1. The CDR3 spans 16 residues. Germline CDR1 is DFQATT and CDR2 is SNEGSKA (reference sequence). J was trimmed by 5 bases and V by 3 bases; bases with no gene match: 10. The CDR3 protein is CSASGDRGRGMETQYF. DNA of the CDR3: TGCAGTGCTAGTGGGGACAGGGGGCGTGGAATGGAGACCCAGTACTTC.

This clone was seen more than once but under ten times. The chain combines TRBV14 with TRBJ1-6; a possible D gene is TRBD1 (6 bases). V was shortened by 5 bases and J by 8 bases, with 19 bases between the two germline ends. The CDR3 covers 16 residues. Per germline, CDR1 SGHDN and CDR2 FVKESK. The CDR3 protein is CASSSRGPGGHSPLHF. CDR3 coding DNA: TGTGCCAGCAGCTCGCGGGGGCCGGGGGGGCATTCACCCCTCCACTTT.

The rearrangement uses TRBV10-3 and TRBJ1-2; D is undetermined. V lost 0 bases and J 6 bases, leaving 14 bases between the germline ends. The CDR3 has 15 amino acids. The germline CDR1 and CDR2 sequences are ENHRY and SYGVKD. CDR3 nucleotide sequence: TGTGCCATCAGTGAGTCGATAGTGGAGTACGATGGCTACACCTTC. It yields the protein CAISESIVEYDGYTF.

The chain combines TRBV5-4 with TRBJ2-5; 9 nucleotides line up with TRBD1. With V trimmed by 5 bases and J by 3 bases, 2 bases remained unmatched. Germline lookup yields CDR1 SGHNT and CDR2 YYREEE (reference sequence). CDR3 length: 13 amino acids. CDR3 in DNA: TGTGCCAGCAGGGGACAGGGAAAAGAGACCCAGTACTTC. This gives the protein CASRGQGKETQYF.

The V gene is TRBV9, the J gene TRBJ1-4; TRBD1 matches 8 bases. CDR1 SGDLS and CDR2 YYNGEE come from the germline V gene. The CDR3 totals 17 residues. V shed 0 bases, J shed 1 base, and the junction held 5 bases outside the gene matches. CDR3 residues: CASSVAAGGLTNEKLFF. CDR3 in DNA: TGTGCCAGCAGCGTAGCGGCAGGGGGCCTAACTAATGAAAAACTGTTTTTT.

The chain is built from TRBV4-3 and TRBJ1-3, with 11 bases lining up with TRBD1. Germline V gene lookup returns CDR1 LGHNA and CDR2 YSLEER. V shed 4 bases, J shed 3 bases, and the junction held 8 bases outside the gene matches. The CDR3 sequence is 17 residues long. CDR3 nucleotides: TGCGCCAGCAGCCCCGGGGCGGACAGGGGGCTTGGAAACACCATATATTTT. Translating gives CASSPGADRGLGNTIYF.

This chain uses TRBV3-1 (or the pseudogene TRBV3-2) with TRBJ1-1; 7 bases are shared with TRBD1. This CDR3 has 14 residues. Germline V gene lookup returns CDR1 LGHDT and CDR2 YNNKEL (reference sequence). After removal of 3 bases from V and 3 bases from J, the junction contained 4 bases not matched to a gene. The CDR3 loop is CASSQGQTHTEAFF. As DNA, the CDR3 is TGTGCCAGCAGCCAGGGACAGACGCACACTGAAGCTTTCTTT.

The chain joins TRBV5-4 to TRBJ2-3; D uncertain. CDR3 length: 13 amino acids. Trimming removed 4 bases from V and 4 bases from J, with 10 bases in between. Germline V gives CDR1 SGHNT, CDR2 YYREEE (reference sequence). CDR3 sequence (DNA): TGTGCCAGCAGCCTCCCCGCGGCAGATACGCAGTATTTT. As protein: CASSLPAADTQYF.

The CDR3 region has the DNA TGTGCCAACCGACAGGGAGGAAGTGGCTACACCTTC. Translating gives CANRQGGSGYTF. The rearrangement joins TRBV28 to TRBJ1-2, with 7 bases fitting TRBD1. The CDR3 is 12 residues long. Germline V gene sequence: CDR1 MDHEN, CDR2 SYDVKM. V trimming: 10 bases; J trimming: 7 bases; junction bases outside the gene matches: 9.

This clone was detected once. The rearrangement joins TRBV29-1 to TRBJ1-2; possibly TRBD1 for D (5 bases). Germline V gene sequence: CDR1 SQVTM, CDR2 ANQGSEA. V shed 6 bases and J shed 4 bases, with 9 bases lying between them. The CDR3 runs 11 residues. CDR3 sequence (DNA): TGCAGCGTCGACAGTTTCTATGGCTACACCTTC. Translation gives CSVDSFYGYTF.

The sample holds a few counts of this clone. This rearrangement joins TRBV9 to TRBJ1-5; 9 bases fit TRBD1. The CDR3 spans 15 residues. The germline V gene encodes CDR1 SGDLS and CDR2 YYNGEE. The V and J ends lost 3 bases and 4 bases, in that order; junction bases with no gene match: 5. CDR3 coding DNA: TGTGCCAGCAGCGGACCGGGACAGGGAAATCAGCCCCAGCATTTT. Encoded protein: CASSGPGQGNQPQHF.

This clone was seen only a few times. The chain links TRBV6-5 to TRBJ1-2, with 9 bases aligning to TRBD1. V was clipped by 4 bases and J by 0 bases; unmatched bases: 0. Germline V CDR1 and CDR2: MNHEY, SVGAGI. CDR3 length: 14 amino acids. CDR3 sequence reads: CASSWTGANYGYTF. In nucleotides, the CDR3 is TGTGCCAGCAGTTGGACAGGGGCTAACTATGGCTACACCTTC.